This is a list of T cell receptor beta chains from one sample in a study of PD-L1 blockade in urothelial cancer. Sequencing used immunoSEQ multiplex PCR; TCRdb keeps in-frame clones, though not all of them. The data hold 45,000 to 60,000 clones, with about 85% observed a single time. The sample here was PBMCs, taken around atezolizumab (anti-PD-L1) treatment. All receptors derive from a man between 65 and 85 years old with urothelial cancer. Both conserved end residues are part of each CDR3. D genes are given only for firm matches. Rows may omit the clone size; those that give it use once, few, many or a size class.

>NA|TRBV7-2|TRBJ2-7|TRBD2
TGTGCCAGCAGCTACGGGACTAGCGTCTCAGTAGGCGAGCAGTACTTC
CASSYGTSVSVGEQYF
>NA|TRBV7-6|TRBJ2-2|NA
TGTGCCAGCAGTCCACGACAGAGTTCGAACACCGGGGAGCTGTTTTTT
CASSPRQSSNTGELFF
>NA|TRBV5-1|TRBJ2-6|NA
TGCGCCAGCAGGGCACAGGGTTCTGGGGCCAACGTCCTGACTTTC
CASRAQGSGANVLTF
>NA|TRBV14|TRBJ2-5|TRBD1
TGTGCCAGCAGCCCCCGGACAGGCGGAAACCAAGAGACCCAGTACTTC
CASSPRTGGNQETQYF
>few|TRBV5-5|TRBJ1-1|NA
TGTGCCAGCAGCTCTGATGTTGGCAGTCTGGACACTGAAGCTTTCTTT
CASSSDVGSLDTEAFF
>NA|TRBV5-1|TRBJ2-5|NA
TGCGCCAGCAGCTTGGTGACAGAAGAGACCCAGTACTTC
CASSLVTEETQYF
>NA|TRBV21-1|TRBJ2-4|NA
TGTGCCAGCAGCTGTCGGACTAGCGGGAGGCCCCCCAAAAACATTCAGTACTTC
CASSCRTSGRPPKNIQYF
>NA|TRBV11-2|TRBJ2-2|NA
TGTGCCAGCAGCTTGCAGTACACCGGGGAGCTGTTTTTT
CASSLQYTGELFF
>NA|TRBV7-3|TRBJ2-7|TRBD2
TGTGCCAGCAGCATAGCGGGGGGCGAGACCTACGAGCAGTACTTC
CASSIAGGETYEQYF
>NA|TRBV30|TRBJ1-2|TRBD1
TGTGCCTGGAGTGTACAGGGACAGGGCTATGGCTACACCTTC
CAWSVQGQGYGYTF